These 24 T cell receptor beta chains were sequenced from one sample in a study of blood T cell repertoires in COVID-19. Assay: immunoSEQ multiplex PCR; the TCRdb copy retains only in-frame clones and omits some. The sample yields 180,000 or so clones, around 88% seen once. Material: PBMCs or T cells enriched from blood (not recorded which). Receptor source: a man in his forties or fifties with acute COVID-19.

This clone was detected a few times. The genes are TRBV24-1 and TRBJ2-2; 7 bases fit TRBD2. V gave up 5 bases and J gave up 0 bases; unmatched junction bases: 5. Germline V gene sequence: CDR1 KGHDR, CDR2 SFDVKD. This CDR3 is 16 amino acids long. CDR3 sequence: CATSASGVANTGELFF. The CDR3, as DNA: TGTGCCACCAGTGCAAGCGGGGTCGCGAACACCGGGGAGCTGTTTTTT.

The chain is built from TRBV19 and TRBJ2-1; 7 positions agree with TRBD1. This CDR3 has 14 amino acids. Germline lookup yields CDR1 LNHDA and CDR2 SQIVND (reference sequence). Germline trimming cut 7 bases from V and 7 bases from J; bases unmatched to any gene: 10. The CDR3 loop is CASNPGQIRNEQFF. CDR3 bases: TGTGCCAGTAACCCGGGACAGATCAGAAATGAGCAGTTCTTC. The full variable domain, in which reference TRBV19 and TRBJ2-1 provide the parts outside the CDR3, is DGGITQSPKYLFRKEGQNVTLSCEQNLNHDAMYWYRQDPGQGLRLIYYSQIVNDFQKGDIAEGYSVSREKKESFPLTVTSAQKNPTAFYLCASNPGQIRNEQFFGPGTRLTVL.

The J gene is TRBJ2-3, the V gene TRBV15, with D possibly matching TRBD2 (6 bases). CDR1 LNHNV and CDR2 YYDKDF come from the germline V gene (reference sequence). V was pared by 8 bases and J by 7 bases, with 16 bases between. The CDR3 is 13 amino acids. The CDR3 reads CATSGGSEYTQYF. For the CDR3, the DNA is TGTGCCACCTCCGGGGGATCCGAATATACGCAGTATTTT.

The rearrangement links TRBV19 to TRBJ1-5; D gene ambiguous. The CDR3 loop spans 13 amino acids. Trimming took 5 bases from V and 5 from J, leaving 10 bases between them. CDR1 is LNHDA, CDR2 SQIVND, per germline (reference sequence). CDR3 coding DNA: TGTGCCAGTAGTGGCCTTTCAGATCAGCCCCAGCATTTT. Amino acid sequence: CASSGLSDQPQHF.

The gene calls are TRBV27 and TRBJ2-7, with TRBD1 as a possible D gene (5 bases). The CDR3 runs 15 residues. V shed 5 bases and J shed 3 bases, with 17 bases lying between them. Germline V gene sequence: CDR1 MNHEY, CDR2 SMNVEV (reference sequence). In DNA, the CDR3 is TGTGCCAGCAGTCTAACAGGAGACTCGGACTACGAGCAGTACTTC. Protein product: CASSLTGDSDYEQYF.

V usage is TRBV7-9 and J usage is TRBJ1-4, with D unclear. Germline CDR1 and CDR2: SEHNR and FQNEAQ (reference sequence). The V end was cut by 5 bases, the J end by 10 bases, with 11 bases between. This CDR3 contains 12 residues. The CDR3 is CASSNGLGKLFF. For the CDR3, the DNA is TGTGCCAGCAGCAATGGACTGGGAAAACTGTTTTTT. Using reference TRBV7-9 and TRBJ1-4 for the parts outside the CDR3, the full variable domain is DTGVSQNPRHKITKRGQNVTFRCDPISEHNRLYWYRQTLGQGPEFLTYFQNEAQLEKSRLLSDRFSAERPKGSFSTLEIQRTEQGDSAMYLCASSNGLGKLFFGSGTQLSVL.

The chain couples TRBV21-1 to TRBJ1-6; the D call in the table, TRBD1, was not verified against the DNA. TRBV21-1 is described as a pseudogene. CDR3 length: 17 residues. The CDR3 bases are TGTGCCAGCAGCCTTCGTCCCGGGACAGGGGGACATTCACCCCTCCACTTT. It codes for CASSLRPGTGGHSPLHF.

The chain employs TRBV19 and TRBJ1-1, with 7 bases lining up with TRBD1. The germline V gene encodes CDR1 LNHDA and CDR2 SQIVND (reference sequence). After removal of 4 bases from V and 2 bases from J, the junction contained 13 bases not matched to a gene. The CDR3 runs 17 residues. For the CDR3, the DNA is TGTGCCAGTAGTAAACCGACAGGGATGGGCACAAACACTGAAGCTTTCTTT. It encodes CASSKPTGMGTNTEAFF.

This clone was observed once. The rearrangement joins TRBV5-1 to TRBJ2-1; 13 nucleotides line up with TRBD2. CDR3 size: 15 residues. The V segment lost 4 bases and the J segment 7 bases; nucleotides outside the gene matches: 5. From germline, CDR1 is SGHRS and CDR2 YFSETQ. For the CDR3, the DNA is TGCGCCAGCAGCAGACTAGCGGGAGGTGTAAATGAGCAGTTCTTC. Translation: CASSRLAGGVNEQFF.

The V call is TRBV27, the J call TRBJ2-1; 9 nucleotides match TRBD1. This CDR3 is 16 amino acids long. Germline trimming cut 8 bases from V and 6 bases from J; bases unmatched to any gene: 14. Germline V CDR1 and CDR2: MNHEY, SMNVEV (reference sequence). Written as DNA, the CDR3 is TGTGCCAGCCCCTCTCCCGGGACAGGGCCCCCCAATGAGCAGTTCTTC. It encodes CASPSPGTGPPNEQFF.

CDR3 coding DNA: TGTGCCAGCAGTCTGGCGGGACCGATGAACACTGAAGCTTTCTTT. Residues: CASSLAGPMNTEAFF. V is TRBV28 and J is TRBJ1-1; D might be TRBD1 (5 bases). Germline CDR1 and CDR2: MDHEN and SYDVKM. The CDR3 totals 15 residues. V shed 5 bases and J shed 0 bases, with 13 bases lying between them.

The chain uses TRBV7-3 and TRBJ1-1; D gene uncertain. The CDR3 is 13 residues long. Looked up from germline, CDR1 is SGHTA and CDR2 is FQGTGA. The ends were cut back, 6 bases at V and 1 base at J, with 9 bases in the middle. The CDR3 region has the DNA TGTGCCAGCAGTATTCCGGGGAACACTGAAGCTTTCTTT. Its protein is CASSIPGNTEAFF.

V gene TRBV6-1 combines with J gene TRBJ2-6, with unresolved D. This CDR3 has 17 residues. The ends were cut back, 3 bases at V and 0 bases at J, with 12 bases in the middle. From germline, CDR1 is MNHNS and CDR2 SASEGT. CDR3 nucleotides: TGTGCCAGCAGTGACAGGTTGTCCCTCTCTGGGGCCAACGTCCTGACTTTC. The encoded protein is CASSDRLSLSGANVLTF.

Regarding this clone: The sample contains more than one DNA sequence encoding this CDR3. V and J are TRBV6-5 and TRBJ2-7; 7 bases are shared with TRBD1. Germline lookup yields CDR1 MNHEY and CDR2 SVGAGI. The V segment lost 2 bases and the J segment 3 bases; nucleotides outside the gene matches: 7. The CDR3 covers 15 residues. The CDR3 coding sequence is TGTGCCAGCAGTTACCGGGACAGAGGCCACTACGAGCAGTACTTC. Encoded protein: CASSYRDRGHYEQYF.

The rearrangement uses TRBV5-1 and TRBJ1-3; D is uncertain. The CDR3 loop spans 16 amino acids. Trimming took off 0 bases at V and 0 bases at J, with 10 bases between the two ends. Germline loops: CDR1 SGHRS, CDR2 YFSETQ. In DNA, the CDR3 is TGCGCCAGCAGCTTGGTAGCGGGGAGCTCTGGAAACACCATATATTTT. This encodes CASSLVAGSSGNTIYF.

The chain links TRBV7-8 to TRBJ2-2; 10 bases are shared with TRBD1. Germline assignment: CDR1 SGHVS and CDR2 FQNEAQ. The CDR3 sequence is 13 residues long. V was pared by 5 bases and J by 9 bases, with 3 bases of the junction left unmatched. CDR3 sequence: CASSGTGVRELFF. The CDR3 nucleotides read TGTGCCAGCAGCGGGACAGGGGTCAGGGAGCTGTTTTTT. The whole variable domain, filled in from reference TRBV7-8 and TRBJ2-2, reads GAGVSQSPRYKVAKRGQDVALRCDPISGHVSLFWYQQALGQGPEFLTYFQNEAQLDKSGLPSDRFFAERPEGSVSTLKIQRTQQEDSAVYLCASSGTGVRELFFGEGSRLTVL.

The chain joins TRBV6-1 to TRBJ1-5, with D possibly TRBD1 on 5 matching bases. V gave up 3 bases and J gave up 6 bases, with 15 bases separating them. In germline, CDR1 is MNHNS, CDR2 SASEGT. This CDR3 is built from 15 residues. The CDR3 loop reads CASSDKGRVGQPQHF. CDR3 nucleotide sequence: TGTGCCAGCAGTGATAAGGGGCGCGTCGGTCAGCCCCAGCATTTT.

The chain has TRBV2 and TRBJ1-2, with a weak D call TRBD1 (6 bases). The CDR3 covers 15 residues. V lost 6 bases and J 2 bases, leaving 16 bases between the germline ends. Germline lookup yields CDR1 SNHLY and CDR2 FYNNEI. The CDR3 DNA follows: TGTGCCAGCAGCCATACTACAGGGCTCAACTATGGCTACACCTTC. Amino acid sequence: CASSHTTGLNYGYTF. The entire variable domain, with the rest obtained from reference TRBV2 and TRBJ1-2, is as follows: EPEVTQTPSHQVTQMGQEVILRCVPISNHLYFYWYRQILGQKVEFLVSFYNNEISEKSEIFDDQFSVERPDGSNFTLKIRSTKLEDSAMYFCASSHTTGLNYGYTFGSGTRLTVV.

V is TRBV27 and J is TRBJ1-6; D is undetermined. Between the trimmed V and J ends, which lost 3 bases and 10 bases, there was a span of 13 bases. CDR3 size: 14 residues. Germline assignment: CDR1 MNHEY and CDR2 SMNVEV (reference sequence). The CDR3, as DNA: TGTGCCAGCAGTTTGGAACAGCTCCGCTCACCCCTCCACTTT. It specifies CASSLEQLRSPLHF.

The chain is built from TRBV6-4 and TRBJ2-2; 7 bases line up with TRBD1. CDR3 length equals 15 residues. Germline V gene sequence: CDR1 MRHNA, CDR2 SNTAGT. With V trimmed by 4 bases and J by 1 base, 3 bases remained unmatched. CDR3 in amino acids: CASSVTGENTGELFF. The CDR3 coding sequence is TGTGCCAGCAGTGTCACAGGGGAGAACACCGGGGAGCTGTTTTTT.

The CDR3 bases are TGTGCCAGCAGTTTTTACAGGGGGCTAGGCCAAGAGACCCAGTACTTC. This sequence encodes CASSFYRGLGQETQYF. The chain carries TRBV28 and TRBJ2-5, with 9 nucleotides matching TRBD1. Germline-derived CDR1 and CDR2 are MDHEN and SYDVKM. This CDR3 contains 16 residues. J gave up 1 base and V 3 bases, and 6 bases lay outside the gene matches.

The gene calls are TRBV5-1 and TRBJ2-7; TRBD1 might be the D (5 bases). V lost 0 bases and J 6 bases, leaving 13 bases between the germline ends. Germline CDR1 is SGHRS and CDR2 is YFSETQ. The CDR3 has 14 amino acids. CDR3 DNA sequence: TGCGCCAGCAGCTTGGAGCCGACAGCCTTCGAGCAGTACTTC. Its translation: CASSLEPTAFEQYF.

In this sample, this clone turned up a few times. The rearrangement links TRBV2 to TRBJ2-7; a possible D gene is TRBD2 (6 bases). Germline V gene lookup returns CDR1 SNHLY and CDR2 FYNNEI. V was cut by 3 bases and J by 0 bases, with 9 bases left in between. The CDR3 extends over 14 amino acids. The CDR3 sequence: CASSEYGSSYEQYF. CDR3 in DNA: TGTGCCAGCAGTGAGTACGGGAGCTCCTACGAGCAGTACTTC.

The chain employs TRBV28 and TRBJ2-1, with 7 bases aligning to TRBD2. CDR1 is MDHEN and CDR2 is SYDVKM in the germline V gene. CDR3 length: 12 residues. V dropped 5 bases and J dropped 10; count of bases not matched to a gene: 5. The CDR3 is CASSLLSGEQFF. The CDR3 DNA sequence: TGTGCCAGCAGTCTCCTTAGCGGGGAGCAGTTCTTC. The variable domain in full, with the rest retrieved from reference TRBV28 and TRBJ2-1, is DVKVTQSSRYLVKRTGEKVFLECVQDMDHENMFWYRQDPGLGLRLIYFSYDVKMKEKGDIPEGYSVSREKKERFSLILESASTNQTSMYLCASSLLSGEQFFGPGTRLTVL.